The sequence of this TCR beta chain was determined in a study of human T cells and chemical hapten exposure. Looking at the study overall: Alopecia areata, totalis or universalis affected patients who were mostly female.

Each CDR3 protein is one row after TCRdb ran MiXCR on the RACE reads. The table records more than 250,000 distinct CDR3 sequences, about 9% of them present only once. This clonotype was seen at least ten times. As to time point: pre-sensitization, week 0. The treatment: therapeutic diphenylcyclopropenone sensitization with weekly scalp DPC. Every patch test was put on after a blood sample was taken. People who gave samples had alopecia, were 18 to 70 years old, and were suitable for DPC. Unfractionated whole blood yielded the extracted total RNA. This CDR3 contains 13 residues. Germline assignment: CDR1 SGHTA and CDR2 FQGNSA. The ends were cut back, 1 base at V and 5 bases at J, with 8 bases in the middle.

J is TRBJ1-2 and V is TRBV7-2; no clear D gene. The sample here was whole blood, taken in connection with sensitization to the hapten diphenylcyclopropenone (DPC). The source is a woman aged 40 to 55 with alopecia areata. Some clones in this sample may be carry-over from other donors' samples. The CDR3 here is CASSLGAGYGYTF. The DNA for the CDR3 is TGTGCCAGCAGCTTAGGGGCAGGATATGGCTACACCTTC.